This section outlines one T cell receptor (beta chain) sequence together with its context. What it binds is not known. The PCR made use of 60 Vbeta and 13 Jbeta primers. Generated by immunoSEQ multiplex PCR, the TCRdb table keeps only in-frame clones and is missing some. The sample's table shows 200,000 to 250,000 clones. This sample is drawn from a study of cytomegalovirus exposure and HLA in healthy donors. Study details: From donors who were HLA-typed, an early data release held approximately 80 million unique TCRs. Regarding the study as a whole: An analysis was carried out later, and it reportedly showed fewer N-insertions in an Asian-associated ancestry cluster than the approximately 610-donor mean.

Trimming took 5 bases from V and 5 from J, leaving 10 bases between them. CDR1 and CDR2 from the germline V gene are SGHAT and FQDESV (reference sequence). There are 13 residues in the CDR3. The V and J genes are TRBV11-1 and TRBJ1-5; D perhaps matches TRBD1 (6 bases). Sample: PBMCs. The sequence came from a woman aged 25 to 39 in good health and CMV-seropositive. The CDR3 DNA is TGTGCCAGCAGCCCAGGGGCCCATCAGCCCCAGCATTTT. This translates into CASSPGAHQPQHF.